This T cell receptor (beta chain) emerged from a study of CXCR3-negative and CXCR3-positive naive CD8 T cells. The study's findings and limits: Diversity in memory CD8+ cells fell much lower than the comparably high levels seen in both naive subsets.

Researchers prepared the TRB cDNA libraries using 5' RACE with UMI labels. With the 5' RACE reads reprocessed, TCRdb shows one record per CDR3 protein and no DNA. This sample carries roughly 26,000 distinct CDR3 sequences, with 2.8% going to the ten biggest clones. On this clonotype: Its antigen is unidentified.

CDR3 length equals 11 residues. Germline CDR1 SEHNR, CDR2 FQNEAQ (reference sequence). The sequenced material came from naive CXCR3- CD8+ T cells from blood. Subset defined: CD45RO-CCR7+CD27+CD95- naive CD8+ T cells lacking CXCR3 (TNR3-). This sequence was found in a human donor in good health. Some clones in this sample may be carry-over from other donors' samples. The chain joins TRBV7-9 to TRBJ2-7. This CDR3 is CASSWIDEQYF.